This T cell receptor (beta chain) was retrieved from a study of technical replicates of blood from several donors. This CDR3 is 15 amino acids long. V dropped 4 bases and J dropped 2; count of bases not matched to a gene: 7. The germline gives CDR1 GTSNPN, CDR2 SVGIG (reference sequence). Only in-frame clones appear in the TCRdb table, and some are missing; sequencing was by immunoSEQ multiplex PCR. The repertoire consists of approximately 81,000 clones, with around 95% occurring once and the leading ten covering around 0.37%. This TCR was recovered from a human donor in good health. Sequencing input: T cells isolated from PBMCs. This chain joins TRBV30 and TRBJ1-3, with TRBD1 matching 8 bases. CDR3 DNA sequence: TGTGCCTGGACCGGGACAGGAGGAACTGGAAACACCATATATTTT. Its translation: CAWTGTGGTGNTIYF.